Listed here are 24 T cell receptor beta chains from one sample, sequenced in a study of blood T cells in healthy people across ages. With a J-beta primer mix and a sample-barcoded 5' primer, a second PCR ran about 7 to 12 cycles. TCRdb reprocessed the 5' RACE reads with MiXCR, giving one entry per CDR3 protein. The sample has fewer than 950,000 distinct CDR3 sequences; around 34% are singletons. The sequencing sample was made of blood. Every receptor here comes from a man aged 18 to 30 in good health.

This sequence joins TRBV6-5 and TRBJ2-5; 12 positions agree with TRBD2. This CDR3 has 16 amino acids. Germline assignment: CDR1 MNHEY and CDR2 SVGAGI. The ends lost 0 bases at V and 11 bases at J; junction bases unmatched: 10. In nucleotides, the CDR3 is TGTGCCAGCAGTTACTCTACTAGCGGGGGGCGCAATGAGCAGTACTTC. Amino acids: CASSYSTSGGRNEQYF.

This clonotype has just one count. The chain combines TRBV20-1 with TRBJ2-7, with D hard to call. The CDR3 runs to 15 residues. Looked up from germline, CDR1 is DFQATT and CDR2 is SNEGSKA (reference sequence). V was clipped by 3 bases and J by 7 bases, with 22 bases between them. The CDR3 DNA is TGCAGTGCTAGTGAGGCGGCCGGCTCCTACAATGAGCAGTACTTC. This codes for CSASEAAGSYNEQYF.

V usage is TRBV7-2 and J usage is TRBJ2-4; no reliable D call. CDR1 is SGHTA, CDR2 FQGNSA, per germline. CDR3 length: 14 residues. V lost 5 bases and J 3 bases, leaving 11 bases between the germline ends. For the CDR3, the DNA is TGTGCCAGCAGCCGACAAAGGAGCAAAAACATTCAGTACTTC. This translates into CASSRQRSKNIQYF.

The V gene is TRBV4-3, the J gene TRBJ2-7; no firm D call. With 0 bases removed from V and 4 bases from J, the gap between germline ends came to 10 bases. This CDR3 comprises 14 residues. Germline V gives CDR1 LGHNA, CDR2 YSLEER. The CDR3 reads CASSQDRLGYEQYF. As DNA, the CDR3 is TGCGCCAGCAGCCAAGATAGGCTCGGGTACGAGCAGTACTTC.

A remark on this clonotype: This may stem from a read error, because a much larger clone lies one nucleotide away. V is TRBV12-3 or TRBV12-4 and J is TRBJ2-5; 9 nucleotides match TRBD2. This CDR3 region has 17 residues. Unmatched junction bases numbered 22, after V lost 6 bases and J lost 11 bases. CDR3 sequence: CASRPLVERGVYNEQYF. The CDR3 coding sequence is TGTGCCAGCAGACCGTTGGTTGAGCGGGGGGTGTACAATGAGCAGTACTTC.

The chain combines TRBV7-9 with TRBJ1-6; no reliable D call. CDR1 SEHNR and CDR2 FQNEAQ come from the germline V gene (reference sequence). CDR3 length: 13 residues. The germline V and J ends were trimmed by 5 bases and 7 bases, with 9 bases remaining between them. CDR3 sequence reads: CASSNQQNSPLHF. CDR3 bases: TGTGCCAGCAGCAATCAACAGAATTCACCCCTCCACTTT.

This rearrangement joins TRBV5-1 to TRBJ2-6; 9 bases map to TRBD1. The ends lost 9 bases at V and 4 bases at J; junction bases unmatched: 8. The germline CDR1 and CDR2 sequences are SGHRS and YFSETQ. The CDR3 spans 15 residues. The CDR3 coding sequence is TGCGCCACCAGGACAGGGGCCGAAGGGGCCAACGTCCTGACTTTC. Amino acid sequence: CATRTGAEGANVLTF.

The chain uses TRBV30 and TRBJ1-5, with a tentative D call TRBD1 (5 bases). CDR1 is GTSNPN and CDR2 is SVGIG in the germline V gene (reference sequence). Deletions cut 8 bases from V and 1 base from J, with 9 bases between. The CDR3 has 12 amino acids. The CDR3 DNA sequence: TGTGCCGGGGGGGGGAGCAATCAGCCCCAGCATTTT. Amino acid sequence: CAGGGSNQPQHF.

The rearrangement joins TRBV4-3 to TRBJ2-7, with TRBD1 matching over 8 bases. Germline loops: CDR1 LGHNA, CDR2 YSLEER. The CDR3 length is 14 residues. Trimming removed 4 bases from V and 7 bases from J; junction bases left unmatched: 9. This chain's CDR3 is CASSLGQGENEQYF. Here the CDR3 DNA reads TGCGCCAGCAGCCTCGGACAGGGTGAGAATGAGCAGTACTTC.

The V call is TRBV20-1, the J call TRBJ1-2; D may be TRBD1 (5 bases). The CDR3 extends over 12 amino acids. Germline loops: CDR1 DFQATT, CDR2 SNEGSKA (reference sequence). Trimming shortened V by 5 bases and J by 4 bases, and 11 bases separated the two germline ends. CDR3 residues: CSARDGGYGYTF. CDR3 sequence (DNA): TGCAGTGCTCGGGACGGGGGCTATGGCTACACCTTC.

The gene calls are TRBV20-1 and TRBJ1-1; no clear D. With 0 bases removed from V and 4 bases from J, the gap between germline ends came to 6 bases. The CDR3 loop spans 12 amino acids. From germline, CDR1 is DFQATT and CDR2 SNEGSKA (reference sequence). In DNA form, the CDR3 reads TGCAGTGCTAGAGATTTGGGCACTGAAGCTTTCTTT. It is translated as CSARDLGTEAFF.

There are a few counts of this clonotype. J is TRBJ1-2 and V is TRBV7-2; D uncertain. With 5 bases removed from V and 5 bases from J, the gap between germline ends came to 9 bases. CDR1 and CDR2 from the germline V gene are SGHTA and FQGNSA. This CDR3 has 12 residues. The DNA of the CDR3 is TGTGCCAGCAGCCCCGCCCCATATGGCTACACCTTC. Its translation: CASSPAPYGYTF. Looking up the rest from reference TRBV7-2 and TRBJ1-2 gives the full variable domain: GAGVSQSPSNKVTEKGKDVELRCDPISGHTALYWYRQSLGQGLEFLIYFQGNSAPDKSGLPSDRFSAERTGGSVSTLTIQRTQQEDSAVYLCASSPAPYGYTFGSGTRLTVV.

This clonotype showed up many times. This chain joins TRBV4-3 and TRBJ2-1; D possibly matches TRBD1 or TRBD2 (5 bases each). V gave up 0 bases and J gave up 5 bases, with 11 bases separating them. The CDR3 consists of 15 residues. Germline loops: CDR1 LGHNA, CDR2 YSLEER. CDR3 amino acids: CASSQDWDGDNEQFF. The CDR3 DNA reads TGCGCCAGCAGCCAAGATTGGGACGGTGACAATGAGCAGTTCTTC.

This clonotype was counted ten times or more. The chain is built from TRBV29-1 and TRBJ2-1, with D unresolved. The germline CDR1 and CDR2 sequences are SQVTM and ANQGSEA. Trimming left V 2 bases short and J 0 bases short, with 8 bases between. This CDR3 spans 14 amino acids. DNA for the CDR3: TGCAGCGTTGAATTGTTGGACTCCTACAATGAGCAGTTCTTC. Amino acids: CSVELLDSYNEQFF.

As concerns this clonotype: A read error is possible here, since a much larger clone lies one base away. The V and J genes are TRBV9 and TRBJ2-1; D is undetermined. The CDR3 consists of 14 residues. CDR1 and CDR2 (germline): SGDLS, YYNGEE. The chain's CDR3 is CASSPHLAANAQFF. CDR3 in DNA: TGTGCCAGCAGCCCCCACCTTGCAGCCAATGCGCAGTTCTTC.

The chain couples TRBV6-1 to TRBJ1-1; D is unclear. The V end lost 3 bases, the J end lost 4 bases, and 15 bases lay between the germline ends. The germline V gene has CDR1 MNHNS and CDR2 SASEGT. CDR3 length: 15 amino acids. The chain's CDR3 is CASSDTAIEGTEAFF. CDR3 sequence (DNA): TGTGCCAGCAGTGATACCGCAATTGAGGGCACTGAAGCTTTCTTT.

The chain couples TRBV6-2 or TRBV6-3 to TRBJ2-1, with TRBD1 identical over 8 bases. The V gene's germline CDR1 is MNHEY and CDR2 SVGEGT. V lost 5 bases and J lost 11; bases outside the gene matches: 5. CDR3 length equals 12 residues. The CDR3 sequence is CASSLQGEKQFF. CDR3 DNA: TGTGCCAGCAGTCTACAGGGGGAGAAGCAGTTCTTC.

The chain recombines TRBV12-3 or TRBV12-4 with TRBJ2-5; TRBD1 or TRBD2 may be the D gene (6 bases each). The DNA end is more similar to TRBJ2-7, so the J call may be wrong. The CDR3 loop spans 14 amino acids. The CDR3 protein is CASSLLGGLGEQYF. The CDR3 nucleotides are TGTGCCAGCAGTTTACTGGGGGGCCTTGGCGAGCAGTACTTC.

A remark on this clonotype: A read error may explain this, as a much larger clone is one base away. The chain has TRBV20-1 and TRBJ2-1, with TRBD2 matching over 7 bases. The CDR3 contains 12 residues. Germline V lookup: CDR1 DFQATT, CDR2 SNEGSKA (reference sequence). The CDR3: CSGGGSYNEQFF. The CDR3 DNA follows: TGCTCCGGCGGGGGTTCCTACAATGAGCAGTTCTTC.

This chain links TRBV2 with TRBJ1-4; D unresolved. CDR1 and CDR2 (germline): SNHLY, FYNNEI. The germline V and J ends were trimmed by 1 base and 13 bases, with 7 bases remaining between them. The CDR3 totals 11 residues. The CDR3 loop reads CASSEGLGLFF. CDR3 DNA sequence: TGTGCCAGCAGTGAAGGGTTAGGACTGTTTTTT.

This chain links TRBV6-2 or TRBV6-3 with TRBJ2-5, with 12 bases lining up with TRBD1. The CDR3 is 14 amino acids. The germline gives CDR1 MNHEY, CDR2 SVGEGT. V lost 4 bases, J lost 13 bases, and 10 bases stayed unmatched. The CDR3 protein is CASSLGTGGNERYF. CDR3 DNA: TGTGCCAGCAGTTTGGGGACAGGGGGCAACGAGCGGTACTTC.

CDR3 DNA sequence: TGTGCCAGCAGTCTCGGACCGCTTGACTACAATGAGCAGTACTTC. Translating gives CASSLGPLDYNEQYF. V and J are TRBV27 and TRBJ2-5; maybe TRBD2 (5 bases). Per the germline V gene, CDR1 is MNHEY and CDR2 is SMNVEV (reference sequence). Trimming left V 5 bases short and J 11 bases short, with 24 bases between. The CDR3 is 15 amino acids.

This clonotype was observed a handful of times. V and J are TRBV20-1 and TRBJ1-2; D remains ambiguous. The length of the CDR3 is 13 residues. CDR1 and CDR2 (germline): DFQATT, SNEGSKA (reference sequence). The V end lost 3 bases, the J end lost 0 bases, and 8 bases lay between the germline ends. For the CDR3, the DNA is TGCAGTGCTAGCGGGCAGTCTAACTATGGCTACACCTTC. It codes for CSASGQSNYGYTF.

This chain links TRBV20-1 with TRBJ2-2, with 7 nucleotides matching TRBD1. Germline CDR1 and CDR2: DFQATT and SNEGSKA (reference sequence). V dropped 2 bases and J dropped 4; count of bases not matched to a gene: 4. This CDR3 is 14 amino acids long. The CDR3 is CSARSDRATGELFF. DNA for the CDR3: TGCAGTGCTAGATCCGACAGGGCCACCGGGGAGCTGTTTTTT.